This TCR beta chain was recovered during a study of spatial heterogeneity in lung cancer (dated by TCRdb to the late 2010s). About the study as a whole: Beta-chain transcripts were consistently detected in greater numbers than alpha-chain transcripts, which likely reflected higher beta-chain transcript abundance. Nonsynonymous mutation counts, determined by whole-exome sequencing of tumor tissue, were related to TCR repertoire features. In the raw uncorrected reads, each unique combination of TCR and UMI appeared more than ten times on average. The study quantitatively compared TCR alpha and beta repertoires across multiple tumor regions, matched nontumor lung and blood in non-small cell lung cancer. At surgery, hundreds of tumor regions, 61 to 75 matched nontumor lung samples and 56 PBMC samples were TCR-sequenced for both alpha and beta chains.

This clonotype was counted many times. Its target antigen remains unknown. No much larger clone exists at a distance of one base, and base qualities are not known. Overall study outcomes, separate from this receptor: Confirming at a functional level the hypothesis that regional TCRs recognize regional mutations was considered to require additional single-cell paired TCR alpha and beta sequencing. Ubiquitous expanded tumor TCRs showed up in blood more often at tumor resection than at routine follow-up.

The sample's time point, from its label and the paper: sample taken at primary tumor resection. TCR sequencing used whole RNA extracted from tumor and nontumor lung tissue, or from cryopreserved PBMC samples, without cell sorting. The donors were 72 patients from the lung TRACERx cohort who had early-stage, untreated non-small cell lung cancer. Patients were selected for TCR sequencing only if sufficient RNA was available from at least two tumor regions. The cysteine opens and the phenylalanine closes a CDR3 of 13 amino acids. Just CDR3 DNA is preserved here, 39 bases in frame from base 1. Reading the germline V gene gives CDR1 SGHAT and CDR2 FQNNGV. Trimming takes 7 bases from V and 4 bases from J, and the germline ends sit 11 bases apart. Library prep was done by 5' RACE. These reads were obtained on a NextSeq 500. To allow correction of PCR and sequencing errors, the TCR library protocol tagged every TCR cDNA molecule with a unique molecular identifier. Turning to the authors' computational methods: TCR identification, UMI-based error correction and CDR3 extraction were all carried out with Decombinator tools. Expanded TCRs were defined as those above a frequency of 2 per 1,000, corresponding to the top 1% of the tumor frequency distribution. Each repertoire was subsampled 100 times to 5,000 TCRs, after which Renyi diversity was computed with the R vegan package. CDR3 similarity networks were built from amino acid triplet string-kernel similarity, with CDR3s being connected when pairwise similarity was above 0.82. TCRdb trimmed the raw reads at Q25, called clones with MiXCR and kept productive beta chains. Under each unique CDR3 protein, matching rows form one entry showing the most common genes and DNA. TCRdb assigned the V and J calls; the authors' analysis was not used. Recorded for this sample are 40,000 or so distinct CDR3 sequences; 6.5% to 8.5% of them occurred a single time. The ten largest clones represent 28% of the sample.

Here the chain combines TRBV11-2 and TRBJ2-1; the D gene cannot be named for sure. Material: PBMCs, obtained at surgery. The source is a male donor with early-stage non-small cell lung cancer. At the DNA level, the sequence is TGTGCCAGCACCCTCGGAGTATACAATGAGCAGTTCTTC. It translates as CASTLGVYNEQFF.